Shown below are 8 T cell receptor beta chains from a single sample sequenced in a study of PD-1 blockade in classical Hodgkin lymphoma (dated by TCRdb to the early 2020s). To prepare the library, the immunoSEQ multiplex PCR assay was applied. TCRdb stores this immuneACCESS table with in-frame sequences only. Part of the clones is absent; in the studies checked, under half of the shortfall reflects unresolved V genes, and no reason is known for the rest. The sample table lists fewer than 50,000 clones, about 88% of them with a count of one. 5% to 6.5% of the sample is taken by the ten largest. In light of the paper, this sample's time point label describes: cycle 2 day 1 (C2D1) of nivolumab. Every trial patient had relapsed after autologous stem cell transplantation, and cohorts A, B and C differed in prior brentuximab vedotin exposure. The sequenced sample was peripheral blood mononuclear cells (PBMCs), obtained before the second cycle of nivolumab. The receptor source for this set is a human donor with classical Hodgkin lymphoma.

This chain joins TRBV6-4 and TRBJ1-5; no clear D. This CDR3 has 13 amino acids. V was trimmed by 0 bases and J by 11 bases, leaving 11 bases between them. Looked up from germline, CDR1 is MRHNA and CDR2 is SNTAGT. For the CDR3, the DNA is TGTGCCAGCAGTGACTCCGCAGGCTCGGCCCAGCATTTT. Translating gives CASSDSAGSAQHF.

This chain connects TRBV6-6 to TRBJ2-7, with a possible D match to TRBD2 (5 bases). Germline V lookup: CDR1 MNHNY, CDR2 SVGAGI (reference sequence). The CDR3 runs 14 residues. V lost 4 bases, J lost 0 bases, and 10 bases lay in between. CDR3 in amino acids: CASSWTAYSYEQYF. The DNA of the CDR3 is TGTGCCAGCAGTTGGACTGCCTACTCCTACGAGCAGTACTTC.

The chain combines TRBV4-2 with TRBJ2-1, with D possibly being TRBD1 (5 bases). Germline V gene sequence: CDR1 LGHNA, CDR2 YNFKEQ. The CDR3 has 13 residues. V lost 8 bases and J 9 bases, leaving 17 bases between the germline ends. CDR3 sequence reads: CASGAYRGVEQFF. The CDR3 nucleotides are TGTGCCAGCGGGGCGTACCGAGGAGTTGAGCAGTTCTTC.

The chain carries TRBV4-1 and TRBJ1-1; no firm D call. This CDR3 spans 14 amino acids. CDR1 and CDR2 (germline): MGHRA, YSYEKL. V was trimmed by 1 base and J by 0 bases, leaving 6 bases between them. The CDR3 sequence: CASSQVGVNTEAFF. The CDR3 coding sequence is TGCGCCAGCAGCCAAGTCGGAGTGAACACTGAAGCTTTCTTT.

The J gene is TRBJ2-5, the V gene TRBV5-1; D is perhaps TRBD2 (6 bases). Trimming removed 2 bases from V and 5 bases from J, with 19 bases in between. The CDR3 is 16 residues long. The germline gives CDR1 SGHRS, CDR2 YFSETQ. The CDR3 DNA follows: TGCGCCAGCAGCTTCGGATCGGGGGACGCAGGGGAGACCCAGTACTTC. Translating it yields CASSFGSGDAGETQYF.

This clone was seen once. The rearrangement joins TRBV29-1 to TRBJ2-7; D is perhaps TRBD1 (6 bases). V was shortened by 8 bases and J by 6 bases, with 17 bases between the two germline ends. CDR1 and CDR2 from the germline V gene are SQVTM and ANQGSEA. The CDR3 extends over 12 amino acids. As DNA, the CDR3 is TGCAGCCTACGGGACAATTTGGGCGAGCAGTACTTC. It codes for CSLRDNLGEQYF.

This chain connects TRBV23-1 to TRBJ1-2; D gene unclear. TRBV23-1 is an ORF; its function is uncertain. The V gene lost 4 bases and the J gene lost 2 bases, with 14 bases spanning the gap. The CDR3 length is 15 residues. The CDR3 here is CASSPEGGSNYGYTF. The CDR3 coding sequence is TGCGCCAGCAGTCCTGAGGGCGGATCGAACTATGGCTACACCTTC.

The rearrangement links TRBV27 to TRBJ2-4; TRBD2 agrees at 7 bases. Per the germline V gene, CDR1 is MNHEY and CDR2 is SMNVEV (reference sequence). Trimming cost V 6 bases and J 3 bases; bases outside gene matches: 8. The CDR3 runs to 15 residues. In DNA form, the CDR3 reads TGTGCCAGCAGCCTCAAAGCGGGGTTCAAAAACATTCAGTACTTC. The encoded protein is CASSLKAGFKNIQYF.